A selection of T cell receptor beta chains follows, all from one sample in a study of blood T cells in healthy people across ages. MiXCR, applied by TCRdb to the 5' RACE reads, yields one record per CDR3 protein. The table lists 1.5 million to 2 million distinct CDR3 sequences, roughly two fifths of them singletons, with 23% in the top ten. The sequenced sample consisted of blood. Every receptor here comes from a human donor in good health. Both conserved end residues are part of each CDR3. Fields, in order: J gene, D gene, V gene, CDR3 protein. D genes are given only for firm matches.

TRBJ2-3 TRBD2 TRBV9 CASSAQGRAPGTDTQYF
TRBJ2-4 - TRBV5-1 CASSLTAENIQYF
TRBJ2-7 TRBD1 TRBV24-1 CATSPGGSYEQYF
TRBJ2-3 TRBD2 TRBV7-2 CASSLGGGGAIDTQYF
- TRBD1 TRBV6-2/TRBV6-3 CASKKGTGGYEQYF
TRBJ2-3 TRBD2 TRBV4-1 CASSPLGLAADTQYF
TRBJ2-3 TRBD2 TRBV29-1 CSGITSGGYRDTQYF
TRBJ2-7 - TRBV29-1 CSVTSTSYEQYF
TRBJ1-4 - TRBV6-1 CASINSNGDEKRFF
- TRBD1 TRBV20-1 CSARDHFGAGGLETQYF
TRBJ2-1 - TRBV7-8 CASSLGQNYNEQFF
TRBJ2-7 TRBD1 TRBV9 CASSVDRGINEQYF
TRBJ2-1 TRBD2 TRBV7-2 CASSLLLAGGREQFF
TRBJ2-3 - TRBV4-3 CASSQDRGGEADTQYF
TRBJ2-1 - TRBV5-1 CASSAGTIAYNEQFF
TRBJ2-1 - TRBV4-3 CASSQTTGNEQFF
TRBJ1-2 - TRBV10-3 CAISDQGNYGYTF
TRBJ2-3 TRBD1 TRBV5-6 CASSPPGQGTTDTQYF
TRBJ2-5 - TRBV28 CASNAPAVGTQYF
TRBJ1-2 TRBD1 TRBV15 CATRGQGKDLYGYTF
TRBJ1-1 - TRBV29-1 CSVVGILNTEAFF
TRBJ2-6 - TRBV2 CASSDIRGSGANVLTF
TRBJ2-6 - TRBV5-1 CASGLVNPGANVLTF
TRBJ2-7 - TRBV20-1 CSARDRESFYEQYF
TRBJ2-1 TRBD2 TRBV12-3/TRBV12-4 CASSLSGGAIDEQFF
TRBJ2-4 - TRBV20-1 CSARDIKRGNKNIQYF
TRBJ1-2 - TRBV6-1 CASSELGATNYGYTF
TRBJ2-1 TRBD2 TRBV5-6 CASSRLALLYNEQFF
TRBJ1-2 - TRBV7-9 CASSSLNLGYGYTF
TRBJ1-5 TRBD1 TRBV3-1 CASSQSTGDQPQHF
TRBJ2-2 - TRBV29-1 CSVEVTFGGELFF
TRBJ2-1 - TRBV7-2 CASSFRGIFSNEQFF
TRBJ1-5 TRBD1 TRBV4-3 CASSQERTGLHQPQHF
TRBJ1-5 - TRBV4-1 CASSQPNQPQHF
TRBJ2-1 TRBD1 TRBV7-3 CASSPTGTANNEQFF
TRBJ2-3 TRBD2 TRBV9 CASSVATSAVGDTQYF
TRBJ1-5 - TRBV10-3 CAISESTDSNQPQHF
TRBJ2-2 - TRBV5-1 CASSSLTTSGELFF
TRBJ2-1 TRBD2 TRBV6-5 CASSPGGVSEQFF
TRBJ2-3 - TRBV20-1 CSARVVAVTDTQYF
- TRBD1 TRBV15 CATSSENRGGYEQYF
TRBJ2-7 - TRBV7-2 CASSLRADGGPNTYEQYF
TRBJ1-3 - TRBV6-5 CASSYSGDSGNTIYF
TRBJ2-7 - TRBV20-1 CSARDKRDLAYEQYF
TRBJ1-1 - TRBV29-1 CSVGPGPGSLRSTEAFF